The 12 T cell receptor beta chains presented below share a single source sample, sequenced in a study of blood T cell repertoires in COVID-19. Repertoires were generated with immunoSEQ multiplex PCR, while TCRdb's copy carries only in-frame clones and drops some. Of fewer than 120,000 clones listed, 87% are singletons. The specimen was peripheral blood. These receptors all stem from a human donor in a cohort sampled during active COVID-19.

The sample holds one count of this clone. In nucleotides, the CDR3 is TGTGCCAGCAGTCAGGGAGGACTGGGAAAACTGTTTTTT. Translating gives CASSQGGLGKLFF. V usage is TRBV6-5 and J usage is TRBJ1-4; a weak D match, TRBD1 (5 bases). CDR3 size: 13 residues. Germline V gene data show CDR1 as MNHEY and CDR2 as SVGAGI. Trimming shortened V by 5 bases and J by 10 bases, and 14 bases separated the two germline ends.

The rearrangement links TRBV19 to TRBJ1-1; TRBD1 is a possible D gene (6 bases). Germline V gene lookup returns CDR1 LNHDA and CDR2 SQIVND (reference sequence). V lost 3 bases, J lost 3 bases, and 11 bases lay in between. There are 14 residues in the CDR3. The CDR3 protein is CASSMIQGYTEAFF. CDR3 coding DNA: TGTGCCAGTAGTATGATACAGGGCTACACTGAAGCTTTCTTT.

The genes are TRBV6-2 or TRBV6-3 and TRBJ2-1; D possibly corresponds to TRBD1 (6 bases). The CDR3 runs 16 residues. Germline assignment: CDR1 MNHEY and CDR2 SVGEGT. Trimming removed 6 bases at V and 3 bases at J, with 18 bases between. The DNA of the CDR3 is TGTGCCAGCAGCCCGGACAGCCATCTATTCTACAATGAGCAGTTCTTC. It specifies CASSPDSHLFYNEQFF.

This chain connects TRBV18 to TRBJ2-7, with 9 positions matching TRBD1. Trimming removed 5 bases from V and 3 bases from J; junction bases left unmatched: 11. CDR3 length: 16 residues. CDR1 and CDR2 from the germline V gene are KGHSH and LQKENI. CDR3 residues: CASSIGPGQGNYEQYF. In nucleotides, the CDR3 is TGTGCCAGCTCAATAGGGCCGGGACAGGGAAACTACGAGCAGTACTTC.

The J gene is TRBJ2-2, the V gene TRBV28; TRBD1 matches 7 bases. There are 17 residues in the CDR3. Germline CDR1 is MDHEN and CDR2 is SYDVKM. V trimming: 4 bases; J trimming: 3 bases; junction bases outside the gene matches: 11. The CDR3 sequence is CASSSPTGVSYTGELFF. The CDR3 nucleotides read TGTGCCAGCAGTTCCCCTACAGGGGTTTCATACACCGGGGAGCTGTTTTTT.

The count of this clone is one. V is TRBV19 and J is TRBJ2-7; 7 bases align to TRBD1. From germline, CDR1 is LNHDA and CDR2 SQIVND (reference sequence). This CDR3 is 15 amino acids long. The J segment lost 0 bases and the V segment lost 1 base, leaving 3 bases of the junction unmatched. The CDR3 nucleotides are TGTGCCAGTAGTATAGTGTGGGACAGCTCCTACGAGCAGTACTTC. This sequence encodes CASSIVWDSSYEQYF.

This clone was recorded only once. The germline gene is not matched at one end of the junction; a read error may be the cause. The chain employs TRBV4-2 and TRBJ2-1; D unclear. Looked up from germline, CDR1 is LGHNA and CDR2 is YNFKEQ. CDR3 length: 12 residues. CDR3 sequence reads: CASSRPGELMLF. Here the CDR3 DNA reads TGTGCCAGCAGCCGACCCGGAGAACTTATGCTCTTC.

The chain couples TRBV6-5 to TRBJ2-2; possible D gene TRBD1, 6 bases. CDR3 length: 12 residues. Trimming cost V 8 bases and J 6 bases, with 10 bases left between them. The germline V gene encodes CDR1 MNHEY and CDR2 SVGAGI. The CDR3: CASWQGPGELFF. In DNA form, the CDR3 reads TGTGCCAGCTGGCAGGGGCCCGGGGAGCTGTTTTTT.

The V call is TRBV19, the J call TRBJ1-5; D perhaps matches TRBD1 (6 bases). CDR3 length equals 18 residues. V was pared by 4 bases and J by 0 bases, with 19 bases between. Germline CDR1 LNHDA, CDR2 SQIVND (reference sequence). CDR3 sequence reads: CASSTGRGSSFSNQPQHF. CDR3 DNA: TGTGCCAGTAGTACAGGCAGGGGCTCATCATTTAGCAATCAGCCCCAGCATTTT.

This clone came up once. This chain connects TRBV7-2 to TRBJ2-2; 14 bases agree with TRBD2. Unmatched junction bases numbered 6, after V lost 1 base and J lost 5 bases. Germline CDR1 SGHTA, CDR2 FQGNSA. This CDR3 is built from 18 residues. The CDR3 DNA reads TGTGCCAGCAGCTTAGTTGGACTAGCGGGGGGTAGAACCGGGGAGCTGTTTTTT. This codes for CASSLVGLAGGRTGELFF.

V gene TRBV27 combines with J gene TRBJ2-7, with 8 bases matching TRBD1. Germline V gene data show CDR1 as MNHEY and CDR2 as SMNVEV (reference sequence). The CDR3 runs to 16 residues. V was pared by 3 bases and J by 1 base, with 8 bases of the junction left unmatched. CDR3 bases: TGTGCCAGCAGTTTGTCCGGGACAGGCCAGTCCTACGAGCAGTACTTC. Amino acid sequence: CASSLSGTGQSYEQYF.

J is TRBJ2-1 and V is TRBV7-3; D unclear. The CDR3 spans 16 residues. V lost 0 bases and J lost 0, with 9 bases in between. CDR1 is SGHTA, CDR2 FQGTGA, per germline. Written as DNA, the CDR3 is TGTGCCAGCAGCTTAACCGGCAGAGGCTCCTACAATGAGCAGTTCTTC. Its protein is CASSLTGRGSYNEQFF.